One sample yielded the 32 T cell receptor beta chains listed below, sequenced in a study of blood T cell repertoires in COVID-19. Assay: immunoSEQ multiplex PCR; the TCRdb copy retains only in-frame clones and omits some. Of under 150,000 clones in the sample, over 80% were seen once. Sequenced sample: peripheral blood. The receptors come from a man aged 65 to 85 with acute or convalescent COVID-19.

In this sample, this clone turned up a few times. This chain links TRBV4-1 with TRBJ2-1, with TRBD2 identical over 8 bases. Germline V gene sequence: CDR1 MGHRA, CDR2 YSYEKL. Unmatched junction bases numbered 10, after V lost 4 bases and J lost 8 bases. This CDR3 spans 15 amino acids. The chain's CDR3 is CASSLRLAPGDEQFF. The CDR3 nucleotides read TGCGCCAGCAGCCTGCGACTAGCGCCCGGGGATGAGCAGTTCTTC.

The J gene is TRBJ1-2, the V gene TRBV18; a weak D match, TRBD1 (6 bases). This CDR3 comprises 16 residues. The germline V and J ends were trimmed by 6 bases and 7 bases, with 24 bases remaining between them. Germline CDR1 reads KGHSH; CDR2 reads LQKENI. CDR3 in amino acids: CASSLGQSGMSGGYTF. For the CDR3, the DNA is TGTGCCAGCTCGCTAGGACAGTCGGGTATGTCAGGTGGCTACACCTTC.

The rearrangement uses TRBV6-1 and TRBJ2-7; D is unresolved. The V gene's germline CDR1 is MNHNS and CDR2 SASEGT. There are 16 residues in the CDR3. V was pared by 2 bases and J by 2 bases, with 16 bases between. CDR3: CASSERWYTAPYEQYF. The DNA for the CDR3 is TGTGCCAGCAGTGAAAGATGGTACACCGCCCCCTACGAGCAGTACTTC.

This sequence joins TRBV5-1 and TRBJ2-1; 7 nucleotides agree with TRBD2. V lost 4 bases, J lost 8 bases, and 9 bases stayed unmatched. The CDR3 covers 14 residues. The V gene's germline CDR1 is SGHRS and CDR2 YFSETQ. The DNA for the CDR3 is TGCGCCAGCAGCCTACTCGGGACTACATATGAGCAGTTCTTC. Protein: CASSLLGTTYEQFF.

The chain combines TRBV4-2 with TRBJ2-3; TRBD1 might be the D (6 bases). Germline V CDR1 and CDR2: LGHNA, YNFKEQ. V gave up 2 bases and J gave up 2 bases, with 11 bases separating them. The CDR3 totals 15 residues. The CDR3 DNA is TGTGCCAGCAGCCAATTTGGGGGCGCCACAGATACGCAGTATTTT. It yields the protein CASSQFGGATDTQYF.

The gene calls are TRBV2 and TRBJ1-1, with D possibly TRBD1 on 6 matching bases. Germline CDR1 is SNHLY and CDR2 is FYNNEI. The CDR3 extends over 13 amino acids. V was trimmed by 9 bases and J by 0 bases, leaving 11 bases between them. CDR3 coding DNA: TGTGCCAGTACAGGGTACATGAACACTGAAGCTTTCTTT. Amino acids: CASTGYMNTEAFF. Full variable domain (outside the CDR3, taken from reference TRBV2 and TRBJ1-1): EPEVTQTPSHQVTQMGQEVILRCVPISNHLYFYWYRQILGQKVEFLVSFYNNEISEKSEIFDDQFSVERPDGSNFTLKIRSTKLEDSAMYFCASTGYMNTEAFFGQGTRLTVV.

This chain connects TRBV10-3 to TRBJ1-5; the match to TRBD1 covers 9 bases. The trim removed 2 bases at V and 6 bases at J, leaving 5 bases unmatched. CDR3 length: 15 residues. The germline V gene encodes CDR1 ENHRY and CDR2 SYGVKD. Here the CDR3 reads CAISETQGAGQPQHF. In DNA form, the CDR3 reads TGTGCCATCAGTGAGACACAGGGGGCGGGTCAGCCCCAGCATTTT.

The V call is TRBV18, the J call TRBJ2-3; perhaps TRBD2 as D (5 bases). CDR3 length: 14 amino acids. Germline assignment: CDR1 KGHSH and CDR2 LQKENI. The V and J ends lost 0 bases and 2 bases respectively, with 6 bases between them. The CDR3 sequence is CASSPPSATDTQYF. CDR3 in DNA: TGTGCCAGCTCACCACCTAGCGCCACAGATACGCAGTATTTT.

This clone was recorded a few times. This sequence joins TRBV5-1 and TRBJ1-2; TRBD1 matches at 7 bases. Looked up from germline, CDR1 is SGHRS and CDR2 is YFSETQ. The V and J ends lost 4 bases and 1 base, in that order; junction bases with no gene match: 7. This CDR3 has 15 amino acids. The CDR3 DNA sequence: TGCGCCAGCAGCCTAAGGGGACAGTTTAACTATGGCTACACCTTC. It codes for CASSLRGQFNYGYTF.

The J gene is TRBJ1-6, the V gene TRBV18; possibly TRBD1 for D (6 bases). V was shortened by 3 bases and J by 3 bases, with 15 bases between the two germline ends. CDR1 and CDR2 (germline): KGHSH, LQKENI. The length of the CDR3 is 17 residues. CDR3 sequence (DNA): TGTGCCAGCTCACCGGGACAATTAATGAGCTATAATTCACCCCTCCACTTT. It is translated as CASSPGQLMSYNSPLHF. The whole variable domain, filled in from reference TRBV18 and TRBJ1-6, reads NAGVMQNPRHLVRRRGQEARLRCSPMKGHSHVYWYRQLPEEGLKFMVYLQKENIIDESGMPKERFSAEFPKEGPSILRIQQVVRGDSAAYFCASSPGQLMSYNSPLHFGNGTRLTVT.

The chain is built from TRBV27 and TRBJ1-2; 9 positions agree with TRBD1. The CDR3 is 15 amino acids. Germline CDR1 is MNHEY and CDR2 is SMNVEV (reference sequence). With V trimmed by 8 bases and J by 5 bases, 12 bases remained unmatched. The CDR3 DNA follows: TGTGCCAGCTCCCGGGACAGGGTATGGATTTATGGCTACACCTTC. This encodes CASSRDRVWIYGYTF.

The chain carries TRBV5-1 and TRBJ2-5, with D possibly TRBD2 on 5 matching bases. The V gene's germline CDR1 is SGHRS and CDR2 YFSETQ. This CDR3 comprises 13 residues. V gave up 4 bases and J gave up 5 bases, with 12 bases separating them. This CDR3 is CASSPGFTETQYF. The CDR3 coding sequence is TGCGCCAGCAGCCCGGGGTTCACTGAGACCCAGTACTTC.

In this sample, this clone turned up many times. The chain uses TRBV5-1 and TRBJ1-5; TRBD1 is a possible D gene (6 bases). Germline lookup yields CDR1 SGHRS and CDR2 YFSETQ. V was pared by 0 bases and J by 6 bases, with 13 bases between. The CDR3 is made up of 15 amino acids. CDR3 sequence: CASSLGTDLAQPQHF. The CDR3 nucleotides read TGCGCCAGCAGCTTGGGGACAGACCTAGCTCAGCCCCAGCATTTT.

The rearrangement links TRBV2 to TRBJ1-2; tentatively, D is TRBD1 (6 bases). The germline V and J ends were trimmed by 7 bases and 2 bases, with 14 bases remaining between them. The CDR3 consists of 14 residues. CDR1 and CDR2 from the germline V gene are SNHLY and FYNNEI. The CDR3 coding sequence is TGTGCCAGCACCAAGCAGGGACAAAACTATGGCTACACCTTC. This gives the protein CASTKQGQNYGYTF.

The V call is TRBV5-4, the J call TRBJ2-5; 7 bases match TRBD2. Germline V gene data show CDR1 as SGHNT and CDR2 as YYREEE (reference sequence). V shed 1 base, J shed 5 bases, and the junction held 8 bases outside the gene matches. The CDR3 has 15 residues. The CDR3 DNA is TGTGCCAGCAGCTTGAGGGACTATGAGGGGGAGACCCAGTACTTC. Its protein product is CASSLRDYEGETQYF.

The chain employs TRBV28 and TRBJ1-5; D gene unclear. Trimming took off 10 bases at V and 5 bases at J, with 9 bases between the two ends. Looked up from germline, CDR1 is MDHEN and CDR2 is SYDVKM. The CDR3 covers 11 residues. CDR3 residues: CATGGYQPQHF. DNA for the CDR3: TGTGCCACCGGCGGGTATCAGCCCCAGCATTTT.

This sequence joins TRBV18 and TRBJ1-5, with D tentatively TRBD1 (5 bases). This CDR3 spans 16 amino acids. The germline CDR1 and CDR2 sequences are KGHSH and LQKENI. The germline V and J ends were trimmed by 5 bases and 1 base, with 15 bases remaining between them. The CDR3 loop is CASSTNGPGSNQPQHF. For the CDR3, the DNA is TGTGCCAGCTCAACGAACGGACCAGGGAGCAATCAGCCCCAGCATTTT.

This clone appeared once. This sequence joins TRBV7-9 and TRBJ2-3; weak D call: TRBD1 (6 bases). Looked up from germline, CDR1 is SEHNR and CDR2 is FQNEAQ (reference sequence). Trimming left V 2 bases short and J 3 bases short, with 9 bases between. This CDR3 comprises 14 residues. In nucleotides, the CDR3 is TGTGCCAGCAGCTTATCCCAGGGGACAGATACGCAGTATTTT. Protein: CASSLSQGTDTQYF.

This clone was picked up a small number of times. V is TRBV29-1 and J is TRBJ1-2; D might be TRBD1 (5 bases). The CDR3 contains 13 residues. Germline values: CDR1 SQVTM, CDR2 ANQGSEA. V lost 3 bases and J 2 bases, leaving 10 bases between the germline ends. CDR3 sequence: CSVDNPGNYGYTF. The CDR3 DNA reads TGCAGCGTTGATAATCCAGGGAACTATGGCTACACCTTC.

V gene TRBV15 combines with J gene TRBJ2-7; possible D gene TRBD2, 6 bases. This CDR3 comprises 14 residues. Germline CDR1 is LNHNV and CDR2 is YYDKDF (reference sequence). V shed 3 bases and J shed 4 bases, with 13 bases lying between them. CDR3 nucleotide sequence: TGTGCCACCAGCAGGCGGGGCGCCCAGTACGAGCAGTACTTC. Amino acid sequence: CATSRRGAQYEQYF.

The chain couples TRBV5-4 to TRBJ2-7; D perhaps matches TRBD2 (6 bases). The CDR3 has 15 residues. Germline lookup yields CDR1 SGHNT and CDR2 YYREEE (reference sequence). V lost 4 bases, J lost 2 bases, and 16 bases lay in between. CDR3 loop: CASSLAGTLPYEQYF. The CDR3 DNA reads as TGTGCCAGCAGCCTGGCGGGGACTCTTCCCTACGAGCAGTACTTC.

The chain has TRBV30 and TRBJ2-1; maybe TRBD2 (6 bases). Trimming shortened V by 0 bases and J by 3 bases, and 9 bases separated the two germline ends. The germline CDR1 and CDR2 sequences are GTSNPN and SVGIG (reference sequence). CDR3 size: 14 residues. CDR3 nucleotide sequence: TGTGCCTGGAGTGTACCCGGGAGCTACAATGAGCAGTTCTTC. This sequence encodes CAWSVPGSYNEQFF.

This chain uses TRBV6-2 or TRBV6-3 with TRBJ1-2, with D maybe TRBD1 (6 bases). The V end was cut by 0 bases, the J end by 4 bases, with 9 bases between. From germline, CDR1 is MNHEY and CDR2 SVGEGT. CDR3 length: 14 residues. The DNA of the CDR3 is TGTGCCAGCAGTTACTCGGGACAAGTCTATGGCTACACCTTC. Translation: CASSYSGQVYGYTF.

This clone showed up just once. Additional DNA sequences in this sample encode the identical CDR3. The V and J genes are TRBV7-8 and TRBJ2-3; no clear D gene. This CDR3 is 12 amino acids long. Trimming left V 5 bases short and J 0 bases short, with 3 bases between. The germline CDR1 and CDR2 sequences are SGHVS and FQNEAQ. The CDR3 nucleotides read TGTGCCAGCAGCCCGAGCACAGATACGCAGTATTTT. Its translation is CASSPSTDTQYF. The full variable domain, completed using reference TRBV7-8 and TRBJ2-3, is GAGVSQSPRYKVAKRGQDVALRCDPISGHVSLFWYQQALGQGPEFLTYFQNEAQLDKSGLPSDRFFAERPEGSVSTLKIQRTQQEDSAVYLCASSPSTDTQYFGPGTRLTVL.

The CDR3 spells CSASKNGYTF. DNA of the CDR3: TGCAGTGCTTCTAAAAATGGCTACACCTTC. The V gene is TRBV20-1, the J gene TRBJ1-2; D remains unclear. The germline V gene encodes CDR1 DFQATT and CDR2 SNEGSKA (reference sequence). The CDR3 loop spans 10 amino acids. V shed 5 bases and J shed 6 bases, with 7 bases lying between them.

The chain uses TRBV7-2 and TRBJ1-1; D is ambiguous. The CDR3 runs 14 residues. Germline values: CDR1 SGHTA, CDR2 FQGNSA. V was clipped by 7 bases and J by 5 bases, with 17 bases between them. For the CDR3, the DNA is TGTGCCAGCAAGTCCCGAGCGGCGAGGACTGAAGCTTTCTTT. It encodes CASKSRAARTEAFF.

This chain uses TRBV5-1 with TRBJ2-5; possibly TRBD2 for D (6 bases). V lost 4 bases and J 2 bases, leaving 9 bases between the germline ends. Germline V gene sequence: CDR1 SGHRS, CDR2 YFSETQ. The CDR3 has 13 residues. Written as DNA, the CDR3 is TGCGCCAGCAGCGCGGGACTGCAAGAGACCCAGTACTTC. Encoded protein: CASSAGLQETQYF.

V and J are TRBV11-2 and TRBJ2-2, with 10 bases identical to TRBD1. The trim removed 5 bases at V and 4 bases at J, leaving 10 bases unmatched. The germline gives CDR1 SGHAT, CDR2 FQNNGV. The CDR3 has 17 amino acids. CDR3: CASSPFRDRGFTGELFF. CDR3 DNA: TGTGCCAGCAGCCCCTTCCGGGACAGGGGTTTCACCGGGGAGCTGTTTTTT.

J is TRBJ1-2 and V is TRBV3-1 (or the pseudogene TRBV3-2), with a tentative D call TRBD1 (6 bases). The CDR3 totals 15 residues. Trimming left V 5 bases short and J 2 bases short, with 15 bases between. Germline lookup yields CDR1 LGHDT and CDR2 YNNKEL (reference sequence). The CDR3 DNA reads as TGTGCCAGCAGCAAATTTGGAACAGGGAACTATGGCTACACCTTC. It encodes CASSKFGTGNYGYTF.

This chain joins TRBV4-2 and TRBJ1-3; maybe TRBD1 (5 bases). Trimming shortened V by 2 bases and J by 0 bases, and 14 bases separated the two germline ends. In germline, CDR1 is LGHNA, CDR2 YNFKEQ. The CDR3 extends over 17 amino acids. CDR3 nucleotide sequence: TGTGCCAGCAGCCAATTGGGCGGGGCCCTCTCTGGAAACACCATATATTTT. This gives the protein CASSQLGGALSGNTIYF.

J is TRBJ1-4 and V is TRBV6-4; D is ambiguous. Germline CDR1 reads MRHNA; CDR2 reads SNTAGT. The V and J ends lost 6 bases and 7 bases respectively, with 12 bases between them. The CDR3 runs 13 residues. This CDR3 is CASSLRRGEKLFF. The CDR3 coding sequence is TGTGCCAGCAGCCTACGGAGAGGTGAAAAACTGTTTTTT.

This clone was recorded a few times. V usage is TRBV6-6 and J usage is TRBJ1-5; TRBD1 matches at 10 bases. This CDR3 contains 16 residues. Germline V lookup: CDR1 MNHNY, CDR2 SVGAGI (reference sequence). The V gene end was trimmed by 6 bases and the J gene end by 6 bases; junction bases not matched to a gene: 11. DNA of the CDR3: TGTGCCAGCAGACCCGTGACAGGGGGCGTCGGTCAGCCCCAGCATTTT. Translation: CASRPVTGGVGQPQHF.